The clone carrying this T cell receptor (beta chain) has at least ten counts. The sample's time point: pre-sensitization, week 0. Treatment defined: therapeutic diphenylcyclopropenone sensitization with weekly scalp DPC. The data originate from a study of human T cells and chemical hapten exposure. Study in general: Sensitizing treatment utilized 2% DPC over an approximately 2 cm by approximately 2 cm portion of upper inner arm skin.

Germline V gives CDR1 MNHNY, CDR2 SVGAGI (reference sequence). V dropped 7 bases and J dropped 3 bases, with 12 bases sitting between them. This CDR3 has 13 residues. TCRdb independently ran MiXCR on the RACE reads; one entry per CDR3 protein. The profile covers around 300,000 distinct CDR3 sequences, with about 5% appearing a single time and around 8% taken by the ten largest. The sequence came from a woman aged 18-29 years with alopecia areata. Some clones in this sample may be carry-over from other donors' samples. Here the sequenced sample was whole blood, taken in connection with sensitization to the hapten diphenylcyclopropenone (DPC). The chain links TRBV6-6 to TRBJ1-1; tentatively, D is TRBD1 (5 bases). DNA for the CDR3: TGTGCCAGCAAAATTGTCAGGGACACTGAAGCTTTCTTT. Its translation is CASKIVRDTEAFF.